This T cell receptor beta chain was sequenced in a study of Graves' ophthalmopathy and Graves' hyperthyroidism. Researchers took RNA transcripts and amplified TCR beta CDR3 regions from them. In the first round, RT-PCR was carried out with HTBI primers, and a multiplex PCR formed the second round. TCRdb called the multiplex PCR reads again in MiXCR, with one record for every CDR3 protein. The sample carries about 180,000 distinct CDR3 sequences, more than 30% recorded once. After removal of 5 bases from V and 0 bases from J, the junction contained 3 bases not matched to a gene. This CDR3 region has 15 residues. CDR1 is MDHEN and CDR2 is SYDVKM in the germline V gene.

The sequence derives from a woman aged 40 to 55 with Graves' ophthalmopathy. The rearrangement joins TRBV28 to TRBJ1-5, with 8 bases lining up with TRBD1. The source material was peripheral blood. The CDR3 spells CASSRQGISNQPQHF. CDR3 sequence (DNA): TGTGCCAGCAGTAGACAGGGGATTAGCAATCAGCCCCAGCATTTT.